Listed below are T cell receptor beta chains from one sample, sequenced in a study of cytomegalovirus exposure and HLA in healthy donors. Using immunoSEQ multiplex PCR, the repertoire was profiled, and TCRdb retains in-frame clones only, with some absent. The table shows 76,000 or so clones, with less than 80% occurring only once. Specimen: PBMCs. The receptors were sampled from a man aged 25-45 years in good health and CMV-seronegative. The CDR3 runs from the conserved cysteine through the conserved F or W. Each record gives: D gene, V gene, J gene, clone size, CDR3 DNA, CDR3 protein. The D gene is left open where the match is weak. The size field is filled for only some rows; it gives once, few, many or a size class.

>.|TRBV6-5|TRBJ2-1|few
TGTGCCAGCAGAGAGGAACCGGGATACTACAATGAGCAGTTCTTC
CASREEPGYYNEQFF
>.|TRBV15|TRBJ1-6|.
TGTGCCACCAGGGGAGGGGATTCACCCCTCCACTTT
CATRGGDSPLHF
>TRBD1|TRBV4-3|TRBJ2-7|.
TGCGCCCGCAGCCAAGATAAGGCGGGCAGGGGGTACGAGCAGTACTTC
CARSQDKAGRGYEQYF
>.|TRBV6-5|TRBJ2-4|.
TGTGCCAGCAGTTACTCGAACTCGTTAGCCAAAAACATTCAGTACTTC
CASSYSNSLAKNIQYF
>TRBD2|TRBV11-2|TRBJ2-2|once
TGTGCCAGCAGCCTACTAGCGGGGGGGGCTGGGGAGCTGTTTTTT
CASSLLAGGAGELFF
>TRBD1|TRBV7-9|TRBJ1-1|.
TGTGCCAGCAGCTATGGGACAGGGACTGTTGAAGCTTTCTTT
CASSYGTGTVEAFF
>.|TRBV6-1|TRBJ2-7|.
TGTGCCAGCAGCGAACCCCGCGGTGGGGGCCTAGGGCAGTACTTC
CASSEPRGGGLGQYF
>.|TRBV10-1|TRBJ2-1|once
TGCGCCAGCAGTAGGGACTTAAACTCCTACAATGAGCAGTTCTTC
CASSRDLNSYNEQFF
>.|TRBV10-3|TRBJ2-7|.
TGTGCCATCACTGCGGACTTATCATACGAGCAGTACTTC
CAITADLSYEQYF
>.|TRBV5-4|TRBJ2-3|.
TGTGCCAGCAGCTCACCAGGAAGGGGGACAGATACGCAGTATTTT
CASSSPGRGTDTQYF
>.|TRBV28|TRBJ2-4|.
TGTGCCAGCACCCCTGGGACTGTCAAAAACATTCAGTACTTC
CASTPGTVKNIQYF
>.|TRBV7-8|TRBJ2-1|.
TGTGCCAGCAGCCAGACATTTTACTCCATTGTCGATGAGCAGTTCTTC
CASSQTFYSIVDEQFF
>.|TRBV9|TRBJ1-2|.
TGTGCCAGCAGCGAGGCAGGGGATAACTATGGCTACACCTTC
CASSEAGDNYGYTF
>TRBD1|TRBV2|TRBJ2-2|.
TGTGCCAGCAGGCGGACAGGGTTGGACACCGGGGAGCTGTTTTTT
CASRRTGLDTGELFF
>.|TRBV5-6|TRBJ1-1|.
TGTGCCAGCAGCCAGGGGAGCACTGAAGCTTTCTTT
CASSQGSTEAFF
>.|TRBV11-2|TRBJ2-5|.
TGTGCCAGCAGCTTAGATCTTGCAGGGGCGGGGACCCAGTACTTC
CASSLDLAGAGTQYF
>.|TRBV4-3|TRBJ2-1|.
TGCGCCAGCAGCCAAGGTCCCGGAGAGTACAATGAGCAGTTCTTC
CASSQGPGEYNEQFF
>.|TRBV27|TRBJ2-7|.
TGTGCCAGCAGTTTCTCAGACTCTACCTACGAGCAGTACTTC
CASSFSDSTYEQYF
>.|TRBV27|TRBJ2-7|.
TGTGCCAGCAGTGTCGCGGGTAGTTTATACGAGCAGTACTTC
CASSVAGSLYEQYF
>TRBD1|TRBV23-1|TRBJ2-5|.
TGCGCCAGCAGTCCGACAGGGGGCGGTGAGGAGACCCAGTACTTC
CASSPTGGGEETQYF
>TRBD2|TRBV7-7|TRBJ2-7|.
TGTGCTAGCAGCTTTACCCAGCGGGAGGGCACCTACGAGCAGTACTTC
CASSFTQREGTYEQYF
>.|TRBV27|TRBJ1-1|.
TGTGCCAGCAGTTTATCGGGGAGGGTGAACACTGAAGCTTTCTTT
CASSLSGRVNTEAFF
>TRBD1|TRBV7-6|TRBJ1-6|.
TGTGCCAGCAGCGACGGGACAGGGGATAATTCACCCCTCCACTTT
CASSDGTGDNSPLHF
>.|TRBV6-5|TRBJ1-2|.
TGTGCCAGCGGTGGAGACAGGCGGGGCTACACCTTC
CASGGDRRGYTF
>TRBD1|TRBV29-1|TRBJ1-1|.
TGCAGCGTTGAAGGACAGGGGGCGAACACTGAAGCTTTCTTT
CSVEGQGANTEAFF
>.|TRBV15|TRBJ1-5|.
TGTGCCACCAGCAGAGAAGGAACGGGGTATCAGCCCCAGCATTTT
CATSREGTGYQPQHF
>TRBD2|TRBV28|TRBJ2-2|.
TGTGCCAGCAGCCCGTGGACTAGCGGAAAAGCCCGGCTCGGGGAGCTGTTTTTT
CASSPWTSGKARLGELFF
>TRBD2|TRBV19|TRBJ2-5|.
TGTGCCAGTAGTTGGACTAGCGGGGGGTACCAAGAGACCCAGTACTTC
CASSWTSGGYQETQYF
>TRBD1|TRBV2|TRBJ2-7|.
TGTGCCAGCAAAAAGGGACAGGGAATCTACGAGCAGTACTTC
CASKKGQGIYEQYF
>TRBD1|TRBV4-3|TRBJ1-3|few
TGCGCCAGCAGCCCGAGGGGGCACTTTCTCTCTGGAAACACCATATATTTT
CASSPRGHFLSGNTIYF
>.|TRBV30|TRBJ1-2|.
TGTGCCTGGAGTGTAGGCCACCACCCTAGACTGGGAGACGGCTACCCCTTC
CAWSVGHHPRLGDGYPF
>TRBD1|TRBV5-1|TRBJ1-1|.
TGCGCCAGCAGCTTGTCAGGGGGCAGTGAAACTGAAGCTTTCTTT
CASSLSGGSETEAFF
>TRBD1|TRBV5-6|TRBJ1-2|.
TGTGCCAGCAGACCGGGACAGGGGGTCTATGGCTACACCTTC
CASRPGQGVYGYTF
>TRBD1|TRBV5-5|TRBJ1-2|.
TGTGCCAGCAGCGGACTGGGACAGGGTCATGGCTACACCTTC
CASSGLGQGHGYTF
>TRBD1|TRBV27|TRBJ1-2|.
TGTGCCAGCAGTCCTTCACCCGGGACAGGGGGTGGCTACACCTTC
CASSPSPGTGGGYTF
>TRBD1|TRBV5-1|TRBJ2-5|.
TGCGCCAGCAGCTCCGGGACAGCGCAAGAGACCCAGTACTTC
CASSSGTAQETQYF
>TRBD1|TRBV5-1|TRBJ2-7|.
TGCGCCAGCAGCCCAGGACAGGGATTGAGCGAGCAGTACTTC
CASSPGQGLSEQYF
>TRBD1|TRBV27|TRBJ1-2|.
TGTGCCAGCAGTTGGAGAGGACAGGGGGACTATGGCTACACCTTC
CASSWRGQGDYGYTF
>.|TRBV19|TRBJ1-5|few
TGTGCCAGTAGTTTACAGGGTTCTCAGCCCCAGCATTTT
CASSLQGSQPQHF
>TRBD1|TRBV6-6|TRBJ1-4|.
TGTGCCAGCAGCTTTGACAGGGGAAATGAAAAACTGTTTTTT
CASSFDRGNEKLFF
>.|TRBV5-6|TRBJ2-7|.
TGTGCCAGCAGCTTGGCCGTCCTTCCCTACGAGCAGTACTTC
CASSLAVLPYEQYF
>.|TRBV19|TRBJ2-3|.
TGTGCCAGTAGTATGACGGGTGGACAAGATACGCAGTATTTT
CASSMTGGQDTQYF
>TRBD1|TRBV7-9|TRBJ1-4|few
TGTGCCAGCAGCGGGACAGGGTATGAAAAACTGTTTTTT
CASSGTGYEKLFF